This T cell receptor (beta chain) comes out of a study of blood T cell repertoires in COVID-19. Here immunoSEQ multiplex PCR was the method, and the copy in TCRdb shows in-frame clones only, minus some. The sample records a few hundred thousand clones, about 91% being singletons. Germline V CDR1 and CDR2: SGHTA, FQGNSA. The CDR3 length is 16 residues. After removal of 0 bases from V and 3 bases from J, the junction contained 5 bases not matched to a gene. Cohort 3 recovery required two negative PCRs, clearance, or symptom resolution. The source of this sequence is a middle-aged woman who had recovered from COVID-19. The genes are TRBV7-2 and TRBJ2-1; 7 nucleotides match TRBD1. Source material: PBMCs or T cells enriched from blood (not recorded which). The CDR3: CASSLAFRTGYNEQFF. The CDR3 bases are TGTGCCAGCAGCTTAGCCTTCCGGACAGGCTACAATGAGCAGTTCTTC.